Each of the 19 T cell receptor beta chains below was sequenced from the same sample in a study of CD8 T cells in Susac syndrome. RNA was extracted with the RNeasy kit, and a quantity of roughly 0.5 to 1 ug was reverse transcribed using random hexamers. TCRdb redid the calling of the immunoSEQ multiplex PCR reads with MiXCR, one entry per CDR3 protein. Of fewer than 200,000 distinct CDR3 sequences in the sample, about 95% were seen once. Sequenced input: CD4+ T cells from PBMCs. These receptors all come from a human donor in good health.

CDR3 coding DNA: TGTGCCAGCAGCCAAGATGTCGGGACCTTTTACGAGCAGTACTTC. Translation gives CASSQDVGTFYEQYF. The rearrangement uses TRBV4-2 and TRBJ2-7; D possibly matches TRBD1 or TRBD2 (5 bases each). CDR1 and CDR2 (germline): LGHNA, YNFKEQ. CDR3 length equals 15 residues. Trimming stripped 0 bases from V and 4 bases from J, with 13 bases between.

This chain joins TRBV7-9 and TRBJ1-1; TRBD1 is a possible D gene (5 bases). The germline V gene encodes CDR1 SEHNR and CDR2 FQNEAQ (reference sequence). The CDR3 loop spans 13 amino acids. Trimming removed 7 bases from V and 6 bases from J, with 15 bases in between. The CDR3 protein is CASTVGGVAEAFF. The CDR3 DNA follows: TGTGCCAGCACCGTAGGAGGGGTGGCTGAAGCTTTCTTT.

This chain connects TRBV7-2 to TRBJ2-7; TRBD1 might be the D (6 bases). The V end was cut by 6 bases, the J end by 3 bases, with 12 bases between. The V gene's germline CDR1 is SGHTA and CDR2 FQGNSA. The CDR3 has 13 residues. CDR3 DNA sequence: TGTGCCAGCAGTTTGGGCAGGGGCTACGAGCAGTACTTC. It translates to CASSLGRGYEQYF.

CDR3 DNA: TGTGCCTGGAGCCACAGGGGGCTCGGGGAGCTGTTTTTT. Amino acid sequence: CAWSHRGLGELFF. The chain joins TRBV30 to TRBJ2-2; 9 bases are a match to TRBD1. The CDR3 totals 13 residues. The junction had 3 bases not matched to a gene; V was cut back by 3 bases and J by 7 bases. Germline assignment: CDR1 GTSNPN and CDR2 SVGIG (reference sequence).

The CDR3: CASSLDGVPYNEQFF. DNA of the CDR3: TGTGCCAGCAGCTTAGATGGGGTTCCCTACAATGAGCAGTTCTTC. This chain joins TRBV11-2 and TRBJ2-1; no clear D gene. In germline, CDR1 is SGHAT, CDR2 FQNNGV. Trimming removed 0 bases at V and 2 bases at J, with 8 bases between. There are 15 residues in the CDR3.

The V and J genes are TRBV27 and TRBJ2-3; D unclear. Germline assignment: CDR1 MNHEY and CDR2 SMNVEV (reference sequence). There are 14 residues in the CDR3. Trimming left V 4 bases short and J 1 base short, with 9 bases between. Here the CDR3 DNA reads TGTGCCAGCAGTTCCGGACGCCGCACAGATACGCAGTATTTT. Translated: CASSSGRRTDTQYF.

The chain links TRBV7-2 to TRBJ2-7, with 13 bases matching TRBD2. The V gene end was trimmed by 5 bases and the J gene end by 7 bases; junction bases not matched to a gene: 8. This CDR3 has 15 residues. Germline V gives CDR1 SGHTA, CDR2 FQGNSA. The CDR3 region is CASSHTSGRAAEQYF. The CDR3 region has the DNA TGTGCCAGCAGCCATACTAGCGGGAGGGCTGCTGAGCAGTACTTC.

The chain couples TRBV5-1 to TRBJ2-1, with 8 bases fitting TRBD1. The trim removed 0 bases at V and 7 bases at J, leaving 0 bases unmatched. This CDR3 contains 13 residues. CDR1 and CDR2 (germline): SGHRS, YFSETQ. DNA for the CDR3: TGCGCCAGCAGCTTGGGGGACAGGAATGAGCAGTTCTTC. Translation gives CASSLGDRNEQFF.

This chain joins TRBV20-1 and TRBJ2-7; tentative D call: TRBD2 (5 bases). Trimming removed 6 bases at V and 1 base at J, with 13 bases between. The germline gives CDR1 DFQATT, CDR2 SNEGSKA (reference sequence). The CDR3 spans 13 residues. DNA of the CDR3: TGCAGTGCCCTAGCCCGACTGTCCTACGAGCAGTACTTC. Amino acid sequence: CSALARLSYEQYF.

The rearrangement uses TRBV14 and TRBJ2-7, with TRBD1 identical over 7 bases. Germline CDR1 SGHDN, CDR2 FVKESK. The CDR3 has 14 amino acids. With 4 bases clipped from V and 2 bases from J, the junction kept 5 bases outside the gene matches. The CDR3 region is CASSRNRGPYEQYF. The CDR3 DNA follows: TGTGCCAGCAGCCGCAACAGGGGCCCCTACGAGCAGTACTTC.

This chain joins TRBV30 and TRBJ2-7; 8 bases fit TRBD2. This CDR3 spans 14 amino acids. Germline-derived CDR1 and CDR2 are GTSNPN and SVGIG (reference sequence). After removal of 6 bases from V and 7 bases from J, the junction contained 14 bases not matched to a gene. Here the CDR3 reads CACLGDSGTGEQYF. CDR3 coding DNA: TGTGCCTGCCTAGGAGATAGCGGGACCGGTGAGCAGTACTTC.

V and J are TRBV29-1 and TRBJ2-3; 9 bases agree with TRBD2. V shed 5 bases and J 4 bases; nucleotides not matched to a gene: 4. Germline V gene sequence: CDR1 SQVTM, CDR2 ANQGSEA. CDR3 length: 13 amino acids. The CDR3 region has the DNA TGCAGCGTTAGGCGGGGGGGCGCAGATACGCAGTATTTT. This gives the protein CSVRRGGADTQYF.

In DNA form, the CDR3 reads TGTGCCAGCAGCGGCAGGGTGCCACAAGAGACCCAGTACTTC. This translates into CASSGRVPQETQYF. This sequence joins TRBV12-3 or TRBV12-4 and TRBJ2-5, with a possible D match to TRBD1 (5 bases). V was trimmed by 6 bases and J by 2 bases, leaving 13 bases between them. This CDR3 contains 14 residues.

The chain has TRBV13 and TRBJ1-3, with 8 bases lining up with TRBD1. The germline gives CDR1 PRHDT, CDR2 FYEKMQ (reference sequence). Trimming at V came to 2 bases and at J to 4 bases, leaving 4 bases not matched to a gene. The CDR3 is 15 residues long. Here the CDR3 reads CASSLRTGYGNTIYF. The CDR3 region has the DNA TGTGCCAGCAGCTTAAGGACAGGGTACGGAAACACCATATATTTT.

The chain carries TRBV5-1 and TRBJ2-3, with D possibly TRBD2 on 7 matching bases. V was shortened by 3 bases and J by 0 bases, with 14 bases between the two germline ends. The CDR3 spans 16 residues. The germline V gene has CDR1 SGHRS and CDR2 YFSETQ. For the CDR3, the DNA is TGCGCCAGCAGCTCCTCCCCGGGGGGCAGCACAGATACGCAGTATTTT. This encodes CASSSSPGGSTDTQYF. Filled out from reference TRBV5-1 and TRBJ2-3, the complete variable domain reads KAGVTQTPRYLIKTRGQQVTLSCSPISGHRSVSWYQQTPGQGLQFLFEYFSETQRNKGNFPGRFSGRQFSNSRSEMNVSTLELGDSALYLCASSSSPGGSTDTQYFGPGTRLTVL.

J is TRBJ2-2 and V is TRBV21-1; the D segment call TRBD1 is taken from the table without a DNA check. TRBV21-1 is classified as a pseudogene. The CDR3 length is 13 residues. CDR3 DNA sequence: TGTGCCAACCCGGGACAGCACACCGGGGAGCTGTTTTTT. It is translated as CANPGQHTGELFF.

V usage is TRBV29-1 and J usage is TRBJ1-4; D is ambiguous. V lost 6 bases to trimming and J lost 8 bases, with 7 bases between them. Per germline, CDR1 SQVTM and CDR2 ANQGSEA. This CDR3 comprises 10 residues. The CDR3 DNA reads as TGCAGCGTAGGACGAGAAAAACTGTTTTTT. Protein: CSVGREKLFF. Filled out from reference TRBV29-1 and TRBJ1-4, the complete variable domain reads SAVISQKPSRDICQRGTSLTIQCQVDSQVTMMFWYRQQPGQSLTLIATANQGSEATYESGFVIDKFPISRPNLTFSTLTVSNMSPEDSSIYLCSVGREKLFFGSGTQLSVL.

The chain joins TRBV4-2 to TRBJ2-2; tentative D call: TRBD2 (7 bases). The CDR3 sequence is 17 residues long. Germline V lookup: CDR1 LGHNA, CDR2 YNFKEQ. V was shortened by 1 base and J by 3 bases, with 15 bases between the two germline ends. The CDR3 DNA is TGTGCCAGCAGCCAAGGACTAGCAGGGGCGGACACCGGGGAGCTGTTTTTT. Protein product: CASSQGLAGADTGELFF.

This rearrangement joins TRBV29-1 to TRBJ1-2; the D is unclear. The V gene's germline CDR1 is SQVTM and CDR2 ANQGSEA. With 8 bases removed from V and 3 bases from J, the gap between germline ends came to 16 bases. This CDR3 is 13 amino acids long. The CDR3 sequence is CSSLTLEDYGYTF. Here the CDR3 DNA reads TGCAGCAGCCTGACACTTGAGGACTATGGCTACACCTTC.